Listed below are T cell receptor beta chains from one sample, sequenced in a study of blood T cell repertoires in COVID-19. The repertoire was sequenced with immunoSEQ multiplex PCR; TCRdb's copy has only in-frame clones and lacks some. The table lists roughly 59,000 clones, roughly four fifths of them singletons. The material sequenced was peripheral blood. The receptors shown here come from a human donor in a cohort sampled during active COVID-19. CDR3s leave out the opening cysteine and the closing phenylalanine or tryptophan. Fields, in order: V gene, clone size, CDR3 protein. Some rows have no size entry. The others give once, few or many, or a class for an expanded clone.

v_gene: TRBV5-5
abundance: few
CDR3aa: ASGTGGGALNTEAF

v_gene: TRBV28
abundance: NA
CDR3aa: ASSFGQNYGYT

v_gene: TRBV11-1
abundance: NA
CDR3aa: ASSPREVLRF

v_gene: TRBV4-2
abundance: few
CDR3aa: ASSQDQGTFSPLH

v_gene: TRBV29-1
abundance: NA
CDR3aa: SVQRRQGDTGELF

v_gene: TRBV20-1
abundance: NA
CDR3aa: SASAGYYGYT

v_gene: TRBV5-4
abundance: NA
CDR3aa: ASSLDPLSNYNEQF

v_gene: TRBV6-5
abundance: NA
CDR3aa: ASRRDRDEETQY

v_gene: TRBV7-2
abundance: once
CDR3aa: ASSSGVGYYEQY

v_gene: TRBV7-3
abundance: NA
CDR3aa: ASSYVGTSGSTDTQY

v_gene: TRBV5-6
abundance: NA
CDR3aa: ASSAAGTASGNTIY

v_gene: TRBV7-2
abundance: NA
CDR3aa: ASISGTSGSYTQY

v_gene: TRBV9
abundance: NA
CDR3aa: ASSVLADGANEQF

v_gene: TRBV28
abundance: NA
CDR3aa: ASRLAGYTGELF

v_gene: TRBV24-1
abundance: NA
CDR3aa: ATSSIRGTDYGYT

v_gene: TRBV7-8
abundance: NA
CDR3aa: ASSLTQGTYEQY

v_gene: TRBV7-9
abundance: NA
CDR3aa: ASSPFDGADTQY

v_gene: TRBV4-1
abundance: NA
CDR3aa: ASSPGQGYYNEQF

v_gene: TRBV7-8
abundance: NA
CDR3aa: ASSSTGGYSYEQY

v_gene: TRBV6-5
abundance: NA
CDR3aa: ASWASGVQETQY

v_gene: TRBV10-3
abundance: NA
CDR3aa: ASRQGAQEQY

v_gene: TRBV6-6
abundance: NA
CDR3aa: ASSQPPGAGETQY

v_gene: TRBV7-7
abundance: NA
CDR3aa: ASSLTPGQGVGELF

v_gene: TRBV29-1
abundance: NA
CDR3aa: SVASSGNQPQH